This T cell receptor beta chain appears in the sequencing data of a study of T-cell reconstitution after alpha-beta-depleted transplantation in children (dated by TCRdb to the mid-2010s). About the study as a whole: Using TCR repertoire profiling, the study followed T-cell immune reconstitution in a quantitative way in children after TCRalphabeta/CD19-depleted allogeneic hematopoietic cell transplantation.

Regarding this clonotype: The antigen this receptor binds is unknown. Per-nucleotide qualities are absent, and no much larger clonotype sits a single base away.

CDR1 and CDR2 are drawn from the germline V gene: KGHDR, SFDVKD. From the cysteine up to the phenylalanine, the CDR3 has a length of 15 residues. The sequence is cut down to CDR3 DNA, 45 bases in frame from base 1. Trimming takes 7 bases off V and 3 bases off J; junction bases not matched to a gene: 5. The library was made by PCR. TCRdb lists the instrument as Illumina HiSeq 2500. TCR libraries were prepared with molecular barcoding, using unique molecular identifiers to normalize TCRbeta repertoire quantification. TCRdb reprocessed the public reads (quality trimming at Q25 with fastp, clone calling with MiXCR) and kept in-frame beta chains. All rows with the same CDR3 protein become a single entry with the most common DNA and genes. The sample table lists roughly 350,000 distinct CDR3 sequences, 9% to 12% of them with a count of one. The top ten clones comprise 2% to 2.5% of the sample.

Here the sequenced sample was PBMCs from the stem cell graft donor, taken from the stem cell graft. This TCR derives from a human donor who donated a stem cell graft to a child with acute lymphoblastic leukemia. The chain joins TRBV24-1 to TRBJ2-3, with 11 middle bases fitting TRBD2. The base sequence is TGTGCCACCAGGGATAGCGGGAGGGCTACAGATACGCAGTATTTT. This yields the protein CATRDSGRATDTQYF.